The T cell receptor (beta chain) under discussion was sequenced for a study of blood T cells in healthy people across ages (dated by TCRdb to between 2015 and 2016). At the level of the whole study: In model experiments, template switching captured roughly one uniquely barcoded TCR beta cDNA molecule for every two T cells. Using the same blood draw, the study looked at two additional independent replicas of 1 million unique cDNA reads for two donors, one aged 18 to 30 and the other aged 80 or older. The study measured age-related changes in TCR beta repertoire diversity using deep sequencing normalized with unique cDNA molecular identifiers. Four age groups were formed from the donors: young (average roughly 15 years), middle-aged (approximately 39), aged (roughly 58) and long-lived (approximately 78). To avoid experimental bias, donors of different ages were distributed randomly across sequencing lanes.

Study-wide findings and limitations: Bulk unsorted PBMC profiling prevented conclusive comparison of naive and antigen-experienced compartments. The percentage of naive T cells measured by flow cytometry correlated strongly with observed TCR beta diversity. The long-lived group showed more naive CD4+ T cells, fewer expanded clones and increased TCR diversity than the aged group, suggesting age selection. Estimates of total diversity based on one million sequenced T cells were considered lower bounds and underestimates. Donor CMV infection status was unknown, potentially confounding age-related changes in expanded clonotypes. Observed TCR beta diversity per million T cells fell roughly linearly with age, and a significant reduction was already apparent by age about 43.

The germline V gene encodes CDR1 MNHEY and CDR2 SVGEGT. Trimming leaves V shorter by 5 bases and J shorter by 8 bases, with the junction holding 5 bases beyond the gene matches. The CDR3 has 12 amino acids, counting the end cysteine and phenylalanine. Only the CDR3 region is kept as DNA, spanning 36 bases read in frame from base 1. Donors were about 36 systemically healthy Caucasian individuals from Russia aged about 6 to 100 years. Around 10 milliliters of peripheral blood were collected from each donor into EDTA-treated Vacutainer tubes. Ficoll-Paque density-gradient centrifugation was used to isolate PBMCs, with at least 7 million per sample. Trizol reagent was used to extract total RNA from PBMCs, with at least 6 micrograms per sample. The percentages of naive CD45RAhigh/CD27high T cells were determined by flow cytometry on a PBMC aliquot from every donor. This clonotype was counted a few times. Its antigen is currently not known. No base quality values were provided; no much bigger clone lies one nucleotide off.

The library relied on 5' RACE. The listed sequencing device is Illumina HiSeq 2500. A second PCR of roughly 7 to 12 cycles was run with a J-beta primer mix and a sample-barcoded 5' primer. Each TCR beta cDNA molecule received a unique molecular identifier from a template-switch 5' adaptor carrying 12 random nucleotides. At least 2.5 million CDR3-containing paired-end reads were obtained from each sample. All of the RNA was converted into first-strand cDNA using the Mint cDNA synthesis kit, with a TRBC-specific oligonucleotide serving as the primer. All cDNA was treated with uracil-DNA glycosylase and then went through a first 18-cycle PCR with the universal primers M1SS and BC2_uni_R. The original pipeline was this. Normalization of each sample was performed by random selection of 1 million high-quality reads, each carrying a distinct molecular identifier. Reads sharing molecular identifiers were discarded rather than binned into consensus sequences. MiTCR, run with a Q25 quality threshold and the strictest error-elimination algorithm, handled CDR3 identification, clonotype clustering and error correction. Lower-bound total TCR beta diversity was estimated with a nonparametric unseen species model using Euler transformation. Using fastp at Q25 and MiXCR, TCRdb reprocessed the public reads and kept productive beta chains. Rows with one shared CDR3 protein collapse into an entry with the most common genes and DNA. Clone size and V and J calls follow TCRdb, not the original study. The sample data list over 1.5 million distinct CDR3 sequences, and about 50% of these were observed just once. The ten largest clones take up over 2% of the sample.

This receptor was identified in a woman between 40 and 50 years old in good health. The sample taken for sequencing was blood. Recombination joined TRBV6-2 or TRBV6-3 with TRBJ1-2, and 7 bases in between align with TRBD1. The CDR3 region: CASSTTGSGYTF. The nucleotides read TGTGCCAGCAGTACGACAGGGAGCGGCTACACCTTC.